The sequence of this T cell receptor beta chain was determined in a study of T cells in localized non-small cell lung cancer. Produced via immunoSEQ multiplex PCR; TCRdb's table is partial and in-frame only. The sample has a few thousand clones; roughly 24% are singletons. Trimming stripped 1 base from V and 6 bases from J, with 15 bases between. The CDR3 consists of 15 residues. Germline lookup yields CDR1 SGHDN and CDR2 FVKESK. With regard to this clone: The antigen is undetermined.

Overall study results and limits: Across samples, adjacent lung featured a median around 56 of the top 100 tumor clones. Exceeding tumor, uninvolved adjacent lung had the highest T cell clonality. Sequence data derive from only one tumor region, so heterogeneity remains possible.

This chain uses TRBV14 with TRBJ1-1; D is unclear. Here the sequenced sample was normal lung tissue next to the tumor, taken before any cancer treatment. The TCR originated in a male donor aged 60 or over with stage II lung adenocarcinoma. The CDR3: CASSQAFAGRSEAFF. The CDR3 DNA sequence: TGTGCCAGCAGCCAAGCTTTTGCCGGGCGCTCTGAAGCTTTCTTT.